The rows below give T cell receptor beta chains drawn from one sample of a study of graft-versus-host responses after intestinal transplantation. Libraries were prepared by immunoSEQ multiplex PCR; TCRdb keeps only in-frame clonotypes and omits some of them. The repertoire consists of some 13,000 clones, with 84% occurring once and the leading ten covering around 25%. The material sequenced was PBMCs, taken after intestinal transplantation. The origin of the receptors is a human patient who received an intestinal transplant, so some T cells may come from the graft donor. The CDR3 runs from the conserved cysteine through the conserved F or W. The D gene is left open where the match is weak. Where a row states a size, it is once, few, many or the class of an expanded clone; other rows omit it.

>TRBD2|TRBV6-1|few|TRBJ2-3
TGTGCCAGCAGTGAAGAACTAGCGGGAGCAGATACGCAGTATTTT
CASSEELAGADTQYF
>NA|TRBV23-1|once|TRBJ1-4
TGCGCCAGCAGTCAATCCTACAGGGTAGGCGAAAAACTGTTTTTT
CASSQSYRVGEKLFF
>NA|TRBV5-1|NA|TRBJ2-1
TGCGCCAGCAGCTCCGGCGGTAATGAGCAGTTCTTC
CASSSGGNEQFF
>NA|TRBV11-2|NA|TRBJ1-2
TGTGCCAGCAGCCCACCTACAACCGGGAACTATGGCTACACCTTC
CASSPPTTGNYGYTF
>NA|TRBV10-1|NA|TRBJ2-3
TGCGCCAGCAGGAACCAGACAGGTGCTTCTAGCACAGATACGCAGTATTTT
CASRNQTGASSTDTQYF
>TRBD1|TRBV7-9|NA|TRBJ2-5
TGTGCCAGCAGCCAGGGACAGGGGCTTCAAGAGACCCAGTACTTC
CASSQGQGLQETQYF
>NA|TRBV9|NA|TRBJ2-7
TGTGCCAGCAGCGTAGGATACCAGGGAACCTACGAGCAGTACTTC
CASSVGYQGTYEQYF
>NA|TRBV5-1|NA|TRBJ2-1
TGCGCCAGCAGCTTGGTACGGGACTCCCTTGGCAATGAGCGGTTCTTC
CASSLVRDSLGNERFF
>NA|TRBV18|NA|TRBJ2-3
TGTGCCAGCTCATGGGACGGCTCTAGCACAGATACGCAGTATTTT
CASSWDGSSTDTQYF
>TRBD1|TRBV19|NA|TRBJ1-5
TGTGCCAGTAGTATCCTCACAGGGGTCGGTCAGCCCCAGCATTTT
CASSILTGVGQPQHF
>NA|TRBV29-1|NA|TRBJ1-1
TGCAGCGTTGAAGACCTCGGGTCAGGAGGTGAAGCTTTCTTT
CSVEDLGSGGEAFF
>TRBD1|TRBV18|NA|TRBJ2-2
TGTGCCAGCTCACCACCCCAGGGACAGACAAACCTCGACACCGGGGAGCTGTTTTTT
CASSPPQGQTNLDTGELFF
>TRBD1|TRBV18|NA|TRBJ2-3
TGTGCCAGCTCACTGTCCCGACGACAGGGAACCACAGATACGCAGTATTTT
CASSLSRRQGTTDTQYF
>TRBD1|TRBV5-1|NA|TRBJ1-2
TGCGCCAGCTCACAGGGGGCCGAGGACTATGGCTACACCTTC
CASSQGAEDYGYTF
>NA|TRBV18|few|TRBJ2-7
TGTGCCAGCTCAACCCGTGGGGCAGAAGCCTACGAGCAGTACTTC
CASSTRGAEAYEQYF
>NA|TRBV6-5|NA|TRBJ1-2
TGTGCCAGCAGTTACTCGATTAACTATGGCTACACCTTC
CASSYSINYGYTF
>TRBD1|TRBV11-2|once|TRBJ2-5
TGTGCCAGCAGCCCGGACAGGAGAGAGACCCAGTACTTC
CASSPDRRETQYF
>NA|TRBV21-1|few|TRBJ1-5
TGTGCCAGCAGCAAACCCCTTACAGGGATCAATCAGCCCCAGCATTTT
CASSKPLTGINQPQHF
>TRBD2|TRBV30|NA|TRBJ2-7
TGTGCCTGGGGGCATTTACTAGCGGGAGGCCACGAGCAGTACTTC
CAWGHLLAGGHEQYF
>TRBD1|TRBV7-9|few|TRBJ1-2
TGTGCCAGCAGCCTGGACAGGGGCGCCCTTAGAGGCGGGGGCTACACCTTC
CASSLDRGALRGGGYTF
>NA|TRBV2|NA|TRBJ2-7
TGTGCCAGCAGTGCCTATGGGGGTGCGGGGCTGGGCTACGAGCAGTACTTC
CASSAYGGAGLGYEQYF
>NA|TRBV6-5|NA|TRBJ1-1
TGTGCCAGCACTCAGGGGAAGGACACTGAAGCTTTCTTT
CASTQGKDTEAFF
>TRBD2|TRBV9|NA|TRBJ2-7
TGTGCCAGCAGCCCGGGACTAGGGACCTACGAGCAGTACTTC
CASSPGLGTYEQYF
>TRBD2|TRBV13|NA|TRBJ2-7
TGTGCCAGCAGCTACCTTCGCGGGGGAACCTACGAGCAGTACTTC
CASSYLRGGTYEQYF
>NA|TRBV5-1|NA|TRBJ2-7
TGCGCCAGCAGCGCCGGACGCTACGAGCAGTACTTC
CASSAGRYEQYF
>TRBD2|TRBV10-3|NA|TRBJ2-1
TGTGCCATCAGTGACACCGCGACTAGCGGGAGGGTGGGTGAGCAGTTCTTC
CAISDTATSGRVGEQFF
>TRBD1|TRBV27|NA|TRBJ1-1
TGTGCCACCAAGACAGGGGCCGCCTCGGGGACTGAAGCTTTCTTT
CATKTGAASGTEAFF
>NA|TRBV6-1|NA|TRBJ1-1
TGTGCCAGCGATTACACTGAAGCTTTCTTT
CASDYTEAFF
>NA|TRBV6-5|NA|TRBJ1-4
TGTGCCAGCAGTTACCGCCTAGGGGAAAAACTGTTTTTT
CASSYRLGEKLFF